The rows below give T cell receptor beta chains drawn from one sample of a study of cytomegalovirus exposure and HLA in healthy donors. Only in-frame clones appear in the TCRdb table, and some are missing; sequencing was by immunoSEQ multiplex PCR. The data show 130,000 or so clones, 80% to 90% seen once. The specimen sequenced was PBMCs. The receptors were gathered from a woman aged 18-35 years in good health and CMV-seropositive. CDR3s include the opening cysteine and the closing phenylalanine or tryptophan. The D gene is left open where the match is weak. A clone size is listed for some rows: how often the clone was seen (once, few, many), or a class if it is expanded.

cdr3_nt,cdr3_aa,v_call,clone_size,d_call,j_call
TGTGCCAGCAGCTTAGGGGGCCCCTACGAGCAGTACTTC,CASSLGGPYEQYF,TRBV5-6,.,TRBD1,TRBJ2-7
TGTGCCAGCAGTCCTACGGGACAGGGGGTTGGTGGCTACACCTTC,CASSPTGQGVGGYTF,TRBV28,.,TRBD1,TRBJ1-2
TGTGCCAGCAGCTTGGCCGGGAGCTATGGCTACACCTTC,CASSLAGSYGYTF,TRBV5-4,.,.,TRBJ1-2
TGTGCCAGCAGCTCACAGGAGTCTAGCAATCAGCCCCAGCATTTT,CASSSQESSNQPQHF,TRBV28,.,.,TRBJ1-5
TGTGCCAGCAGCCTGGGACAGGAAAACTATGGCTACACCTTC,CASSLGQENYGYTF,TRBV5-4,.,TRBD1,TRBJ1-2
TGTGCCAGCCGGGGAGGTAGCTGGGGGGCCGGGGAGCTGTTTTTT,CASRGGSWGAGELFF,TRBV6-6,few,.,TRBJ2-2
TGTGCCAGCAGTTCAGCGATCGGTGGCTACACCTTC,CASSSAIGGYTF,TRBV27,.,.,TRBJ1-2
TGTGCCAGCAGTGGACATGGTTATGGCTACACCTTC,CASSGHGYGYTF,TRBV6-1,.,.,TRBJ1-2
TGCGCCAGCAGCTTGGTTAAAGGACTAGCGGACTACAATGAGCAGTTCTTC,CASSLVKGLADYNEQFF,TRBV5-1,.,TRBD2,TRBJ2-1
TGTGCCAGCAGCCTAAAGGGGACACCCGGCACAGATACGCAGTATTTT,CASSLKGTPGTDTQYF,TRBV25-1,.,.,TRBJ2-3
TGCGCCAGCAGCTTGCTACCCGGGAACACTGAAGCTTTCTTT,CASSLLPGNTEAFF,TRBV5-1,.,.,TRBJ1-1
TGTGCCAGCAGTCCGGCGGGGGCTGACGAGCAGTACTTC,CASSPAGADEQYF,TRBV28,.,.,TRBJ2-7
TGTGCCAGCAGTTGGGGACAGAGCAATCAGCCCCAGCATTTT,CASSWGQSNQPQHF,TRBV27,.,TRBD1,TRBJ1-5
TGTGCCAGCAGTGGGGCCCTATGGACAGGGGGAACCTACGAGCAGTACTTC,CASSGALWTGGTYEQYF,TRBV6-1,.,TRBD1,TRBJ2-7
TGTGCCAGCAGCGCTCGGACAGGGGGTTCCTACGAGCAGTACTTC,CASSARTGGSYEQYF,TRBV7-2,.,TRBD1,TRBJ2-7
TGTGCCAGCAGCCCGCGGGGGACGAGCTCCTATAATTCACCCCTCCACTTT,CASSPRGTSSYNSPLHF,TRBV7-2,.,.,TRBJ1-6
TGTGCCAGCACATTGGGGGGACCTAATGAAAAACTGTTTTTT,CASTLGGPNEKLFF,TRBV28,.,.,TRBJ1-4
TGTGCCAGCTCAAGGGAGATCACTGAAGCTTTCTTT,CASSREITEAFF,TRBV18,.,.,TRBJ1-1
TGTGCCAGTAGTATAGGGACTAGCGGGAGGAATGAGCAGTTCTTC,CASSIGTSGRNEQFF,TRBV19,.,TRBD2,TRBJ2-1
TGCGCCAGCAGCCAAGATATAGGGGCTAGCACAGATACGCAGTATTTT,CASSQDIGASTDTQYF,TRBV4-1,few,.,TRBJ2-3
TGTGCCAGCAGCGCGGACAGGGGACTGGCTGAAGCTTTCTTT,CASSADRGLAEAFF,TRBV5-4,.,TRBD1,TRBJ1-1
TGTGCCAGCAGCTCCTTTGAGGCCCCTGAAGCTTTCTTT,CASSSFEAPEAFF,TRBV7-9,.,.,TRBJ1-1
TGCGCCAGCTGGGGCGGCGCAGATACGCAGTATTTT,CASWGGADTQYF,TRBV5-1,.,.,TRBJ2-3
TGTGCCAGCAGTGAAGTGGGGACAGCCTTTACCTACGAGCAGTACTTC,CASSEVGTAFTYEQYF,TRBV2,.,TRBD1,TRBJ2-7
TGCGCCAGCAGCTTGAACATTGCAACTAATGAAAAACTGTTTTTT,CASSLNIATNEKLFF,TRBV5-1,.,.,TRBJ1-4
TGTGCTAGCAGCCGAGCGGGACTAGATACGCAGTATTTT,CASSRAGLDTQYF,TRBV7-7,.,TRBD2,TRBJ2-3
TGTGCCAGCAGCGAGGGAGAGACAGGTTACTATGGCTACACCTTC,CASSEGETGYYGYTF,TRBV9,.,.,TRBJ1-2
TGTGCCTACAAAGGACAGGGGGGGAGTTTGTTTTTT,CAYKGQGGSLFF,TRBV30,.,TRBD1,TRBJ1-4
TGTGCCAGCTCATATGCGGCGAACACTGAAGCTTTCTTT,CASSYAANTEAFF,TRBV6-5,.,.,TRBJ1-1
TGTGCCAGTAGTATCTCAAGACAGGGGGGGACTGAAGCTTTCTTT,CASSISRQGGTEAFF,TRBV19,.,TRBD1,TRBJ1-1
TGTGCCAGCAGCTTAGCTGGGAGAGGCTACACCTTC,CASSLAGRGYTF,TRBV13,.,.,TRBJ1-2
TGTGCAAGTCGCTTAGCAGTTGCAGGGCGACAAGAGACCCAGTACTTC,CASRLAVAGRQETQYF,TRBV12-2,.,.,TRBJ2-5
TGTGCCAGCAGCTACACAGGGTGGACGGATGGAAACACCATATATTTT,CASSYTGWTDGNTIYF,TRBV7-6,.,.,TRBJ1-3
TGTGCCAGCAGTTATACAGGGACGGGCAATCAGCCCCAGCATTTT,CASSYTGTGNQPQHF,TRBV27,.,.,TRBJ1-5
TGTGCCAGCCGCCTTCCCGGGGGGGGCGAGCAGTACTTC,CASRLPGGGEQYF,TRBV28,.,TRBD2,TRBJ2-7
TGTGCCAGCAGCCCACAGGGGTCCGGGGAGCTGTTTTTT,CASSPQGSGELFF,TRBV11-2,.,TRBD1,TRBJ2-2
TGTGCCAGCAGTTACTCGTACGGGTCGGAGACCCAGTACTTC,CASSYSYGSETQYF,TRBV6-5,.,.,TRBJ2-5
TGTGCCAGTCATCCGGGACAGGGGTGGGAGACCCAGTACTTC,CASHPGQGWETQYF,TRBV5-5,once,TRBD1,TRBJ2-5
TGTGCCAGCAGCCCCCGGGGGGAGATCCACGAGCAGTACTTC,CASSPRGEIHEQYF,TRBV7-9,.,TRBD2,TRBJ2-7
TGTGCCAGCAGTTTCTCGGATCCGACAGGGGACACCGGGGAGCTGTTTTTT,CASSFSDPTGDTGELFF,TRBV27,.,TRBD1,TRBJ2-2
TGTGCCAGCAGTCCTGACAGGGAGATTGGCGGCTACACCTTC,CASSPDREIGGYTF,TRBV6-4,.,TRBD1,TRBJ1-2
TGCAGCGTTGGGGGGGGAGAAGCTTTCTTT,CSVGGGEAFF,TRBV29-1,.,.,TRBJ1-1
TGTGCCAGCACTGCGGGTGTGAGACAGCCCCAGCATTTT,CASTAGVRQPQHF,TRBV2,.,.,TRBJ1-5
TGTGCCAGCAGTTACTCGGGCGGGGACACAGATACGCAGTATTTT,CASSYSGGDTDTQYF,TRBV6-5,.,.,TRBJ2-3
TGTGCCAGCAGCTTACAGGTGCCCGGAGGTGGTGAGCAGTTCTTC,CASSLQVPGGGEQFF,TRBV7-2,.,.,TRBJ2-1
TGTGCCAGCAGCGAAAGAGACTTCTACGAGCAGTACTTC,CASSERDFYEQYF,TRBV7-9,.,.,TRBJ2-7
TGTGCCAGCAGCTCACGGGCTAGACGGGGGGAAGGGTATGGCTACACCTTC,CASSSRARRGEGYGYTF,TRBV5-5,.,.,TRBJ1-2
TGTGCCAGTAGTACAGACAGCTCCTACGAGCAGTACTTC,CASSTDSSYEQYF,TRBV19,.,.,TRBJ2-7
TGTGCCAGCAGCTTAGATTCTGGGCCTAGCGGCATTTGGGATGAGCAGTTCTTC,CASSLDSGPSGIWDEQFF,TRBV11-2,few,TRBD2,TRBJ2-1
TGTGCCAGCAGTGGCCTGGGCTTAAACACTGAAGCTTTCTTT,CASSGLGLNTEAFF,TRBV2,.,.,TRBJ1-1
TGTGCCAGCAGTCCCGGGGGGTATAGTGCCAAAAACATTCAGTACTTC,CASSPGGYSAKNIQYF,TRBV28,.,TRBD2,TRBJ2-4
TGCGCCAGCAGCCCGTCGACAGGGGGTGGCACTGAAGCTTTCTTT,CASSPSTGGGTEAFF,TRBV5-1,.,TRBD1,TRBJ1-1
TGCAGCGTGATCACAGGAGGCAATCAGCCCCAGCATTTT,CSVITGGNQPQHF,TRBV29-1,.,.,TRBJ1-5
TGTGCCAGCAGCCAAGGGGGCGGCACAGATACGCAGTATTTT,CASSQGGGTDTQYF,TRBV4-2,.,.,TRBJ2-3
TGTGCCAGCAGCCCCCGGACAGGGCCCGGGGAGCTGTTTTTT,CASSPRTGPGELFF,TRBV5-4,.,TRBD1,TRBJ2-2